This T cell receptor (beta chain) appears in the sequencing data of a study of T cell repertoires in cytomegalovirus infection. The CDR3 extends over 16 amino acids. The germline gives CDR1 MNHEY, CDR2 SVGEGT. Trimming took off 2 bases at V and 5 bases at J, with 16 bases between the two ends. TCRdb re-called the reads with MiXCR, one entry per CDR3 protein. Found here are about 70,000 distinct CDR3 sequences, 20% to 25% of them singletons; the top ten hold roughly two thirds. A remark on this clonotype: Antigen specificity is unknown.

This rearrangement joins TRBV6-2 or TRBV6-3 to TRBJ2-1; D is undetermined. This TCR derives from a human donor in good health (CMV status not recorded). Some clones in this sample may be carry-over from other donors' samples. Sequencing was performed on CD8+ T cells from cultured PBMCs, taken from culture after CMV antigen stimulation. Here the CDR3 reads CASSYSLQDLNNEQFF. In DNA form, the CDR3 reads TGTGCCAGCAGTTACAGTCTACAAGACTTAAACAATGAGCAGTTCTTC.